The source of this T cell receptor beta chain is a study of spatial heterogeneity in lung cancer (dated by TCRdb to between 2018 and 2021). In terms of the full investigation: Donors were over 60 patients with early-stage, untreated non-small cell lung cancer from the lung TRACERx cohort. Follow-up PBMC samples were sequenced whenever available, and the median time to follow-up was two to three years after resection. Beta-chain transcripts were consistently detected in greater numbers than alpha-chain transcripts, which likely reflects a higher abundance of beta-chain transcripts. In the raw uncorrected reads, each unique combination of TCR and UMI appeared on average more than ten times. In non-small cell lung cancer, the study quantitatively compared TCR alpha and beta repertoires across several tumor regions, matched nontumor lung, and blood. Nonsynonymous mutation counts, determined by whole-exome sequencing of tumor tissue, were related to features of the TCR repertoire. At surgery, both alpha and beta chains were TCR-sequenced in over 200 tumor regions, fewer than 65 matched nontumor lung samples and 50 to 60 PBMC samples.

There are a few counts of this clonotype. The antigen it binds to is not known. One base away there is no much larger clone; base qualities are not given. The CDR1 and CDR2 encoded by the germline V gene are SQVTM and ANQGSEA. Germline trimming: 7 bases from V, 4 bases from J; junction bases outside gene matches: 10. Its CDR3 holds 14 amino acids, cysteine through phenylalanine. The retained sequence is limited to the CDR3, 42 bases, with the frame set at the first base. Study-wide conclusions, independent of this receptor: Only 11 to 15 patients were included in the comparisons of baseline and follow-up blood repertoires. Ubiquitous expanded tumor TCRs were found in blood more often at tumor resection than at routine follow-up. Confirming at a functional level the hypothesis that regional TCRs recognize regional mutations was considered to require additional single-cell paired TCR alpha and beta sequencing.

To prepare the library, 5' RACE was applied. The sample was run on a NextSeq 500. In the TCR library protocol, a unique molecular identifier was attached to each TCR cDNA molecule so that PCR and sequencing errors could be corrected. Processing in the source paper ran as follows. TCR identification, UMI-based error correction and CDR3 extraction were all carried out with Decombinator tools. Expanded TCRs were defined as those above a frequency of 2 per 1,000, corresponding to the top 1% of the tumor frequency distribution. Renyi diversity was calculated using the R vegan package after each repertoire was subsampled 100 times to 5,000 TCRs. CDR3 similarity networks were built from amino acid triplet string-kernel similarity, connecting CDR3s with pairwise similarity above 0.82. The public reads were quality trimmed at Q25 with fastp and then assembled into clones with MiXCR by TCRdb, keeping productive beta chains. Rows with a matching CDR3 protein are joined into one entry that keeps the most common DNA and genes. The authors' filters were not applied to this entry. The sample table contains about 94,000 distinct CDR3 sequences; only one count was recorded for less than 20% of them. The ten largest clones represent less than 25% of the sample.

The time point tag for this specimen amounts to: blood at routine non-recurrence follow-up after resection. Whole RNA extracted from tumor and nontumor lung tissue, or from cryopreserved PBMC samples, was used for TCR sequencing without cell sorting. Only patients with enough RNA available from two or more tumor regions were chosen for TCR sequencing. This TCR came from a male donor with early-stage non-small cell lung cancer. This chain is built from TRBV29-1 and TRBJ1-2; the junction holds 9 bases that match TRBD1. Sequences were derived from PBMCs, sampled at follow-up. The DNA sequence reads TGCAGCGCCCGGGGACAGGGAAGGGCCTATGGCTACACCTTC. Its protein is CSARGQGRAYGYTF.